These 22 T cell receptor beta chains came from one sample sequenced in a study of T-cell memory formation after mild COVID-19 (dated by TCRdb to about 2021). Receptor amplification or capture employed 5' RACE. Sequencer: Illumina NovaSeq 6000. TCRdb itself trimmed the public reads at Q25 with fastp, ran MiXCR and retained productive beta chains. A single entry per CDR3 protein holds the most common genes and DNA from its merged rows. For this sample the table gives roughly 200,000 distinct CDR3 sequences, of which around 9.5% were detected only once. The top ten clonotypes cover 3.5% of the sample. Sequences were obtained from PBMCs or a T cell subset sorted from them (not recorded which). Receptors were obtained from a man between 18 and 35 years old who had mild COVID-19 (a few samples of this study predate the infection). The sample titles of this study are shuffled in the database, so cell type and time point are left out; the donor was told from shared clones.

This clonotype came up a few times. CDR3 loop: CASSSYPGLAGGGPYNEQFF. DNA for the CDR3: TGTGCCAGCAGCAGCTATCCGGGACTAGCGGGGGGAGGGCCCTACAATGAGCAGTTCTTC. The chain combines TRBV4-2 with TRBJ2-1; the match to TRBD2 covers 15 bases. The CDR3 extends over 20 amino acids. V shed 5 bases, J shed 2 bases, and the junction held 13 bases outside the gene matches. Germline V gene sequence: CDR1 LGHNA, CDR2 YNFKEQ.

The table lists this clonotype with a few counts. The rearrangement uses TRBV20-1 and TRBJ2-1, with 11 bases aligning to TRBD2. The J segment lost 5 bases and the V segment lost 5 bases, leaving 8 bases of the junction unmatched. CDR1 DFQATT and CDR2 SNEGSKA come from the germline V gene (reference sequence). The CDR3 extends over 15 amino acids. The CDR3 nucleotides read TGCAGTGCTCCGCCGACTAGCGGGGCTGACAATGAGCAGTTCTTC. As protein: CSAPPTSGADNEQFF.

Notes on this clonotype: At one of its ends the junction is not consistent with the germline gene, which may arise from a read error. J is TRBJ2-5 and V is TRBV7-2; D remains ambiguous. This CDR3 region has 14 residues. Germline assignment: CDR1 SGHTA and CDR2 FQGNSA. The CDR3 loop is CASSLGYEQENQYF. In DNA form, the CDR3 reads TGTGCCAGCAGCTTAGGTTATGAGCAAGAGAACCAGTACTTC.

This clonotype was detected many times. This CDR3 is CASASDRGLDEQFF. CDR3 in DNA: TGTGCCAGCGCCTCCGACAGGGGGCTCGATGAGCAGTTCTTC. The rearrangement uses TRBV7-3 and TRBJ2-1; 10 nucleotides line up with TRBD1. Germline assignment: CDR1 SGHTA and CDR2 FQGTGA. The CDR3 is made up of 14 amino acids. The V and J ends lost 8 bases and 8 bases, in that order; junction bases with no gene match: 9. Together with reference TRBV7-3 and TRBJ2-1, the CDR3 gives the full variable domain: GAGVSQTPSNKVTEKGKYVELRCDPISGHTALYWYRQSLGQGPEFLIYFQGTGAADDSGLPNDRFFAVRPEGSVSTLKIQRTERGDSAVYLCASASDRGLDEQFFGPGTRLTVL.

This clonotype was recorded at least ten times. V gene TRBV9 combines with J gene TRBJ2-7; tentatively, D is TRBD1 or TRBD2 (7 bases each). V lost 0 bases and J lost 9, with 13 bases in between. The CDR3 length is 13 residues. CDR1 is SGDLS, CDR2 YYNGEE, per germline. The CDR3 is CASSVDSRGGQYF. The CDR3 DNA reads as TGTGCCAGCAGCGTAGATTCCAGGGGGGGGCAGTACTTC.

This chain connects TRBV5-5 to TRBJ2-1; 10 bases match TRBD1. The CDR3 length is 15 residues. Germline CDR1 and CDR2: SGHKS and YYEKEE (reference sequence). With V trimmed by 5 bases and J by 10 bases, 12 bases remained unmatched. The DNA for the CDR3 is TGTGCCAGCAGGAGACAGGGGGCGCTTATGTGGGAGCAGTTCTTC. This gives the protein CASRRQGALMWEQFF.

This chain connects TRBV20-1 to TRBJ1-2, with 10 bases lining up with TRBD1. Looked up from germline, CDR1 is DFQATT and CDR2 is SNEGSKA (reference sequence). This CDR3 region has 15 residues. With 3 bases clipped from V and 3 bases from J, the junction kept 7 bases outside the gene matches. CDR3 region: CSASAPGTGDYGYTF. CDR3 in DNA: TGCAGTGCTAGTGCCCCCGGGACAGGGGACTATGGCTACACCTTC.

This clonotype has just a few counts. The genes are TRBV6-2 or TRBV6-3 and TRBJ1-4; no clear D. The CDR3 loop spans 15 amino acids. The germline gives CDR1 MNHEY, CDR2 SVGEGT. V lost 0 bases, J lost 7 bases, and 12 bases lay in between. This CDR3 is CASSYSGREAEKLFF. In nucleotides, the CDR3 is TGTGCCAGCAGTTACTCGGGCCGGGAGGCTGAAAAACTGTTTTTT.

This clonotype came up a few times. The genes are TRBV2 and TRBJ1-6, with D maybe TRBD1 (6 bases). CDR1 and CDR2 (germline): SNHLY, FYNNEI. The germline V and J ends were trimmed by 2 bases and 8 bases, with 13 bases remaining between them. The CDR3 runs 15 residues. In DNA, the CDR3 is TGTGCCAGCAGTGAACGGGGGCCCCCGGATTCACCCCTCCACTTT. It specifies CASSERGPPDSPLHF.

This clonotype appeared a few times. V is TRBV27 and J is TRBJ1-2; no clear D. Deletions cut 7 bases from V and 6 bases from J, with 3 bases between. Germline V lookup: CDR1 MNHEY, CDR2 SMNVEV (reference sequence). There are 9 residues in the CDR3. DNA of the CDR3: TGTGCCAGCAAACATGGCTACACCTTC. Translation: CASKHGYTF.

This clonotype came up a few times. This chain uses TRBV7-9 with TRBJ2-3, with D possibly being TRBD1 or TRBD2 (5 bases each). The V end was cut by 3 bases, the J end by 4 bases, with 17 bases between. Germline CDR1 and CDR2: SEHNR and FQNEAQ (reference sequence). This CDR3 region has 16 residues. The CDR3 bases are TGTGCCAGCAGCTTTCTCCCCGGGGCCTCACCAGATACGCAGTATTTT. Its protein product is CASSFLPGASPDTQYF. Full variable domain (rest looked up from reference TRBV7-9 and TRBJ2-3): DTGVSQNPRHKITKRGQNVTFRCDPISEHNRLYWYRQTLGQGPEFLTYFQNEAQLEKSRLLSDRFSAERPKGSFSTLEIQRTEQGDSAMYLCASSFLPGASPDTQYFGPGTRLTVL.

The gene calls are TRBV11-2 and TRBJ2-7, with D possibly being TRBD1 or TRBD2 (5 bases each). Looked up from germline, CDR1 is SGHAT and CDR2 is FQNNGV. The ends were cut back, 1 base at V and 2 bases at J, with 12 bases in the middle. This CDR3 contains 15 residues. CDR3 in amino acids: CASSLARDLPYEQYF. The CDR3 nucleotides are TGTGCCAGCAGCTTAGCCCGGGACCTTCCCTACGAGCAGTACTTC.

This clonotype was recorded a few times. This chain connects TRBV11-2 to TRBJ2-2; TRBD1 agrees at 7 bases. The length of the CDR3 is 15 residues. The V gene end was trimmed by 1 base and the J gene end by 3 bases; junction bases not matched to a gene: 2. From germline, CDR1 is SGHAT and CDR2 FQNNGV. CDR3: CASSLVGGDTGELFF. The CDR3 coding sequence is TGTGCCAGCAGCTTAGTAGGGGGCGACACCGGGGAGCTGTTTTTT.

This clonotype showed up just a few times. The chain links TRBV5-1 to TRBJ2-1; TRBD2 matches 14 bases. The CDR3 runs to 16 residues. V shed 0 bases, J shed 10 bases, and the junction held 6 bases outside the gene matches. CDR1 SGHRS and CDR2 YFSETQ come from the germline V gene. The CDR3 bases are TGCGCCAGCAGCTTGGATCCGGGACTAGCGGGAGTAGAGCAGTTCTTC. Translating gives CASSLDPGLAGVEQFF.

The table lists this clonotype with a few counts. This chain connects TRBV18 to TRBJ2-7, with unresolved D. The V gene lost 0 bases and the J gene lost 2 bases, with 8 bases spanning the gap. The CDR3 has 14 amino acids. Germline values: CDR1 KGHSH, CDR2 LQKENI. The CDR3 coding sequence is TGTGCCAGCTCACCACCGATCAGTACCTACGAGCAGTACTTC. Translation: CASSPPISTYEQYF. Variable domain in full (rest from reference TRBV18 and TRBJ2-7): NAGVMQNPRHLVRRRGQEARLRCSPMKGHSHVYWYRQLPEEGLKFMVYLQKENIIDESGMPKERFSAEFPKEGPSILRIQQVVRGDSAAYFCASSPPISTYEQYFGPGTRLTVT.

This clonotype was picked up a small number of times. The chain is built from TRBV5-5 and TRBJ1-5, with D tentatively TRBD1 (5 bases). The CDR3 has 14 amino acids. V was cut by 0 bases and J by 6 bases, with 10 bases left in between. The germline gives CDR1 SGHKS, CDR2 YYEKEE (reference sequence). The CDR3 here is CASSLEWGGQPQHF. The CDR3 DNA follows: TGTGCCAGCAGCTTGGAGTGGGGGGGTCAGCCCCAGCATTTT. Filled out from reference TRBV5-5 and TRBJ1-5, the complete variable domain reads DAGVTQSPTHLIKTRGQQVTLRCSPISGHKSVSWYQQVLGQGPQFIFQYYEKEERGRGNFPDRFSARQFPNYSSELNVNALLLGDSALYLCASSLEWGGQPQHFGDGTRLSIL.

This clonotype came up a few times. The V call is TRBV7-9, the J call TRBJ1-1; maybe TRBD1 (5 bases). Germline values: CDR1 SEHNR, CDR2 FQNEAQ (reference sequence). V was cut by 4 bases and J by 1 base, with 10 bases left in between. This CDR3 spans 14 amino acids. CDR3 loop: CASSSQGENTEAFF. The CDR3 coding sequence is TGTGCCAGCAGCTCCCAGGGAGAGAACACTGAAGCTTTCTTT.

In its sample, this clonotype was seen many times. V gene TRBV5-6 combines with J gene TRBJ1-2; D is ambiguous. Germline V lookup: CDR1 SGHDT, CDR2 YYEEEE. The CDR3 is 13 amino acids. Trimming left V 1 base short and J 4 bases short, with 8 bases between. CDR3 nucleotides: TGTGCCAGCAGCTTGAGCGGGATCTATGGCTACACCTTC. Translation gives CASSLSGIYGYTF.

J is TRBJ2-5 and V is TRBV6-5; either TRBD1 or TRBD2 may fit D (6 bases each). This CDR3 comprises 14 residues. In germline, CDR1 is MNHEY, CDR2 SVGAGI. Deletions cut 7 bases from V and 4 bases from J, with 16 bases between. CDR3 amino acids: CASTRGRHPETQYF. The DNA of the CDR3 is TGTGCCAGCACCCGGGGGCGCCACCCAGAGACCCAGTACTTC.

There are many counts of this clonotype. The CDR3 loop reads CSAREGDSWGTEAFF. The CDR3 DNA sequence: TGCAGTGCTAGAGAGGGGGACAGCTGGGGCACTGAAGCTTTCTTT. The rearrangement uses TRBV20-1 and TRBJ1-1, with 7 bases lining up with TRBD1. CDR1 and CDR2 from the germline V gene are DFQATT and SNEGSKA (reference sequence). The CDR3 is 15 residues long. Trimming cost V 0 bases and J 4 bases; bases outside gene matches: 8.

At least ten counts were recorded for this clonotype. The gene calls are TRBV6-2 or TRBV6-3 and TRBJ2-5; unclear D gene. CDR1 and CDR2 from the germline V gene are MNHEY and SVGEGT. The ends were cut back, 5 bases at V and 7 bases at J, with 8 bases in the middle. The CDR3 is 11 residues long. In DNA form, the CDR3 reads TGTGCCAGCAGTCTCTGGGGGACCCAGTACTTC. Protein: CASSLWGTQYF.

The V call is TRBV6-5, the J call TRBJ1-2; TRBD1 might be the D (5 bases). The V gene lost 6 bases and the J gene lost 4 bases, with 18 bases spanning the gap. CDR1 MNHEY and CDR2 SVGAGI come from the germline V gene. The CDR3 consists of 15 residues. The CDR3 nucleotides read TGTGCCAGCAGACCCACCCTCCAGGGCACCTATGGCTACACCTTC. Encoded protein: CASRPTLQGTYGYTF.